The TCR beta chain described here comes from a study of T cell repertoires in cytomegalovirus infection. TCRdb used MiXCR to reprocess the reads, holding one entry per CDR3 protein. The table has about 200,000 distinct CDR3 sequences, nearly 9.5% seen once. The TCR sequence derives from a human donor in good health (CMV status not recorded). Some clones in this sample may be carry-over from other donors' samples. The specimen sequenced was PBMCs.

CDR3 residues: CASSSQGLSNTGELFF. Written as DNA, the CDR3 is TGTGCCAGCAGCTCACAGGGACTTTCGAACACCGGGGAGCTGTTTTTT. This rearrangement joins TRBV7-9 to TRBJ2-2, with D possibly called TRBD1 or TRBD2 (6 bases each). CDR1 and CDR2 (germline): SEHNR, FQNEAQ (reference sequence). V shed 4 bases and J shed 0 bases, with 12 bases lying between them. This CDR3 spans 16 amino acids.